This T cell receptor (beta chain) was captured in a study of identical twins. Findings of the study overall: Cord blood beta clonotypes present at high abundance carried fewer insertions; no such pattern appeared in memory repertoires. The same donors were not followed; conclusions instead depended on cross-sectional statistical analysis. Alpha sequences out of frame and shared by twins had excess low generation probability. Weaker excess twin sharing was seen among beta out-of-frame sequences.

Germline V gene sequence: CDR1 DFQATT, CDR2 SNEGSKA (reference sequence). The CDR3 is 15 residues long. The V segment lost 1 base and the J segment 7 bases; nucleotides outside the gene matches: 10. As regards this clonotype: The antigen remains undetermined.

Each CDR3 protein gets one entry after TCRdb re-called the 5' RACE reads with MiXCR. The sample holds 1.5 million or so distinct CDR3 sequences, roughly 35% seen once. Sequencing was done on a sample of cord blood. The sequence was obtained from a newborn girl in good health. The chain carries TRBV20-1 and TRBJ1-5; 7 bases agree with TRBD1. CDR3 amino acids: CSARVRKGRGQPQHF. The CDR3 DNA reads as TGCAGTGCTAGAGTGAGGAAAGGCAGGGGGCAGCCCCAGCATTTT.